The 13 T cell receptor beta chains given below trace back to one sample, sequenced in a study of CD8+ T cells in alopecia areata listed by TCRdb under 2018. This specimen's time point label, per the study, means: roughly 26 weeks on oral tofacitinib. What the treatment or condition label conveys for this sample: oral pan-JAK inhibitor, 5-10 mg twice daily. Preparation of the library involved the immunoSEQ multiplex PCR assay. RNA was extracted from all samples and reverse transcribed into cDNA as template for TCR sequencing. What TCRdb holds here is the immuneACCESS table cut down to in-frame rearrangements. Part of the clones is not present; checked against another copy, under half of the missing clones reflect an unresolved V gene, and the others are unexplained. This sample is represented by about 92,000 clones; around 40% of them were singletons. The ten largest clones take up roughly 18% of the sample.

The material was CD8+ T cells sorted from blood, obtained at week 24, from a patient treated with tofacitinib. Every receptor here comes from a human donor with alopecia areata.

CDR3 in amino acids: CSVAGGYLETQYF. The CDR3 DNA sequence: TGCAGCGTTGCGGGGGGATACTTGGAGACCCAGTACTTC. The chain recombines TRBV29-1 with TRBJ2-5; 7 nucleotides match TRBD2. Germline V gene data show CDR1 as SQVTM and CDR2 as ANQGSEA. The CDR3 is 13 residues long. V lost 4 bases and J lost 5; bases outside the gene matches: 7.

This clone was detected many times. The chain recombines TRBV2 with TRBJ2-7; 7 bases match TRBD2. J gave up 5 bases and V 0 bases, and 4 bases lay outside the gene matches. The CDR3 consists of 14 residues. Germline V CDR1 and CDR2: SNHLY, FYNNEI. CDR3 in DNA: TGTGCCAGCAGTGAAGCGCGGGAGTTTGACGAGCAGTACTTC. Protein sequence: CASSEAREFDEQYF.

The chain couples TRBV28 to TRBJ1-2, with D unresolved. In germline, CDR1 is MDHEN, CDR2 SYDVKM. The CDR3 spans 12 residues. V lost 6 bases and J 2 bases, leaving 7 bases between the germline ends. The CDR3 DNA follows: TGTGCCAGCAGCCCACGAAACTATGGCTACACCTTC. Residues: CASSPRNYGYTF.

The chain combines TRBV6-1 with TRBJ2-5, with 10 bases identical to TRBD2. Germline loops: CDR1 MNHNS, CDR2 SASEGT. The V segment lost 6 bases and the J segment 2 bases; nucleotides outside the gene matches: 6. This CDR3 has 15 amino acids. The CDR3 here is CASRTGTSAQETQYF. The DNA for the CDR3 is TGTGCCAGCAGGACCGGGACTAGCGCTCAAGAGACCCAGTACTTC.

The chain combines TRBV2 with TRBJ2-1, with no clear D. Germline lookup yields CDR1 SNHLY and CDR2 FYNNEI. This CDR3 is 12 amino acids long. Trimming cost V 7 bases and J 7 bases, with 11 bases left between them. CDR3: CASTENSNEQFF. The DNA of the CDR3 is TGTGCCAGCACCGAAAATAGTAATGAGCAGTTCTTC.

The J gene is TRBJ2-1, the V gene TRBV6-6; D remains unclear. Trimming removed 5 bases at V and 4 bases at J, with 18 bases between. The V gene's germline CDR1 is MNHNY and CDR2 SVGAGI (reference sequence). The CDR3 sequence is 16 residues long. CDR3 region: CASSPRTPGVYNEQFF. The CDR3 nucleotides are TGTGCCAGCAGTCCGCGGACCCCGGGCGTATACAATGAGCAGTTCTTC.

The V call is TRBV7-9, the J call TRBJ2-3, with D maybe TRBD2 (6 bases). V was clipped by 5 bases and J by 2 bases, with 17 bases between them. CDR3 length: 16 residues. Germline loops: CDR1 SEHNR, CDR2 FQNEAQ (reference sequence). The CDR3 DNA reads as TGTGCCAGCAGCCCTGGGGGTAGCGGCAACACAGATACGCAGTATTTT. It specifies CASSPGGSGNTDTQYF.

The CDR3 nucleotides are TGTGCCAGCAGCTTAAGACTAGCTGAGACCCAGTACTTC. It specifies CASSLRLAETQYF. The chain has TRBV7-9 and TRBJ2-5, with 7 positions matching TRBD2. In germline, CDR1 is SEHNR, CDR2 FQNEAQ (reference sequence). V was clipped by 2 bases and J by 5 bases; unmatched bases: 2. The CDR3 has 13 residues.

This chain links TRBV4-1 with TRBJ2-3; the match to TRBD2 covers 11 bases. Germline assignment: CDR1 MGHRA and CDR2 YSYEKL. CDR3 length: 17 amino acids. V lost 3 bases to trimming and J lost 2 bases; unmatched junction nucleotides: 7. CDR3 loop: CASSQSEGLADTDTQYF. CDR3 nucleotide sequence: TGCGCCAGCAGCCAGTCCGAGGGACTAGCGGACACAGATACGCAGTATTTT.

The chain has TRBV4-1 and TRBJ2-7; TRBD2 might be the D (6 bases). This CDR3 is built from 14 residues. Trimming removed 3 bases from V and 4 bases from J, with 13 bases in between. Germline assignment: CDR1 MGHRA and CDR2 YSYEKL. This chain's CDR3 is CASSQEVAVYEQYF. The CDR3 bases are TGCGCCAGCAGCCAGGAGGTAGCGGTTTACGAGCAGTACTTC.

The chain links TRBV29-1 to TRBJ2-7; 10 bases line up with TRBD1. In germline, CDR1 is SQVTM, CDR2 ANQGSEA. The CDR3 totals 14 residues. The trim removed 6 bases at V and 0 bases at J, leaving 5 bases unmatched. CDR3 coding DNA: TGCAGCGTAACCGGGACAGGGGACTCCTACGAGCAGTACTTC. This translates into CSVTGTGDSYEQYF.

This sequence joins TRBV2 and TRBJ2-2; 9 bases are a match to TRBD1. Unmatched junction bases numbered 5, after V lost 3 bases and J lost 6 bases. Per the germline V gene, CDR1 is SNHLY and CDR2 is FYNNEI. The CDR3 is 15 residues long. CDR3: CASSDAGQGAGELFF. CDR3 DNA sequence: TGTGCCAGCAGTGATGCGGGACAGGGCGCCGGGGAGCTGTTTTTT.

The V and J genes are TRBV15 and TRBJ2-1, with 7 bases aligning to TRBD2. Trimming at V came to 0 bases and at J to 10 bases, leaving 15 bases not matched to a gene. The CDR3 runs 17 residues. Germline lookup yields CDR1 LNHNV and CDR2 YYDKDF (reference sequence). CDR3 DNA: TGTGCCACCAGCAGAGATCGGGAGTTAGCGGGCAAGGGAGAGCAGTTCTTC. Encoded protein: CATSRDRELAGKGEQFF.